This T cell receptor (beta chain) originates from a study of cytomegalovirus exposure and HLA in healthy donors (dated by TCRdb to the late 2010s). About the investigation overall: An earlier analysis of roughly 500 of the donors reported approximately 270 Gb of sequence data and approximately 110 million unique TCR beta sequences from some 180 million T cells. Roughly 320 gigabases of sequencing data and 70 million to 95 million unique TCR sequences made up an early release that covered under 750 HLA-typed donors. A later genetic analysis took genome-wide SNP genotypes for about three fifths of the 666 donors and used that subset as a discovery cohort. High-throughput TCR immunosequencing, statistical association of individual TCRs with disease status, and machine learning were combined to predict cytomegalovirus infection status. Along with the approximately 650-subject first cohort, a separate validation cohort of over a hundred different subjects was used. Alongside the repertoire data, information on donor age, sex, ethnicity and CMV serostatus was compiled. Rather than using new phenotypic data, the later analysis identified candidate immune exposures from TCR beta sequences and from how often those sequences occurred across donors. Four to six DR-DQ haplotypes were handled as single units for association and clustering, since linkage in the cohort was strong. Among 398 genotyped donors of the cohort, an average of around 240,000 unique TCR beta nucleotide sequences were sequenced per donor, roughly 20% of them non-productive. Among the 398 genotyped donors, around 81% belonged to the genetic ancestry cluster associated with self-reported Caucasian donors. An earlier analysis of around 580 of the donors used high-throughput TCR beta sequencing to judge whether each TCR beta V gene segment behaved as functional or pseudogenic. To study patterns of TCR occurrence, a later analysis re-analyzed previously published TCR beta repertoires from hundreds of donors and added high-resolution HLA genotyping. Using immunosequencing, the study profiled T cell repertoires from around 680 subjects and related those repertoires to cytomegalovirus serostatus. All discovery cohort repertoires had been generated on a single sequencing platform. Typing coverage differed by locus: A, B, C, DRB1 and DQB1 were typed in roughly 629-640 donors, DQA1 in about 560, DPA1 in 606, and DPB1 in just under 490. Both class I and class II loci were covered by HLA typing, at four-digit resolution. The aim of the study was to test whether cataloging public T cell receptors could identify signatures of past pathogen exposure.

Beyond this particular receptor, the publication reports: Because HLA typing was unavailable for some donors at each locus, only the typed subset was used in association tests. Most TCR sequences were observed very rarely across donors, whereas some public TCRs were present in many individuals. In vitro tests confirmed that a few of the cytomegalovirus-associated TCR beta chains recognize cytomegalovirus antigens. Because counts were too low, around 17 rarely observed V segments, including chromosome 9 orphons, were left out of the earlier analysis of a few hundred of the donors. Because the 87-base-pair reads could not distinguish some IMGT-functional V segments, including TRBV6-2 and TRBV6-3, those segments were excluded. According to a later analysis, TCR association rates differed among HLA loci, with DRB1 alleles showing the most associated TCRs and HLA-C alleles showing the fewest. A cluster of highly shared sequence variants was judged likely to represent a technical artifact of the sequencing pipeline. In a later analysis, HLA-associated TCR beta chains showed more clonal expansion and lower generation probabilities than non-associated chains that were equally common. Correlated functional status among segregating V segments might be attributable to linkage disequilibrium, but an unknown experimental factor could not be ruled out. A later genetic analysis reported fewer N-insertions in productive TCRs among donors in an Asian-associated ancestry cluster than the roughly 690-donor mean. Only TCR beta chains were sequenced in this cohort, and the absence of alpha or paired-chain data limited detectable features. CMV serostatus was the only immune exposure information available for the cohort. A total of about 180 TCR beta chains were listed by the study as associated with cytomegalovirus. Sequencing depth was assumed to be roughly uniform across donors in the presence/absence analyses, though that assumption may not hold. A further reported finding was that TCR beta sequences accurately predicted the HLA-A and HLA-B alleles for most subjects in the first cohort. In a later genetic analysis, a missense DCLRE1C variant was associated with V-gene and J-gene trimming of TCR beta chains, and the association was replicated in an independent cohort. Broadly in line with IMGT annotations, most TCR beta V segments showed up in productive rearrangements about 87% or about 30% of the time in an earlier analysis of 587 of the donors. In both the original and validation cohorts, the classifier was reported to diagnose cytomegalovirus status with high specificity and sensitivity. Strong co-occurrence of HLA alleles, especially DR and DQ, made assigning TCR associations to individual alleles difficult. It was suggested by the authors that the approach could potentially be generalized to other disease states and immunological phenotypes. Most CMV-associated TCR beta chains appeared to be HLA-restricted in a later analysis, and the HLA associations seemed to be driven largely by CMV exposure. According to a later analysis, parvovirus B19, influenza, CMV and Epstein-Barr virus appeared linked to several top co-occurrence clusters. In a later analysis, about 16,000 TCR beta sequences were associated with specific HLA alleles at a false discovery rate of 0.05.

Libraries were made using the immunoSEQ multiplex PCR assay. For the multiplex PCR, a mixture combining 60 forward primers for TCR Vbeta segments and 13 reverse primers for TCR Jbeta segments was used. The CDR3 region of rearranged TCR beta genes was amplified from genomic DNA by a multiplex PCR assay. The amplified TCR beta libraries were sequenced on the Illumina HiSeq System as 87-base-pair reads. From the authors' description of their analysis: Across the 600 to 700 repertoires, a later analysis counted approximately 75 million unique TCR beta chains, roughly 11 million of which were shared by at least two donors. Raw reads were error-corrected and collapsed into unique sequences by a nearest-neighbor algorithm in which closely related sequences were merged to remove PCR and sequencing errors. V, D and J gene segments were assigned by aligning CDR3 sequences to IMGT reference sequences. For a sequence to be retained, at least a six-nucleotide match to both a V gene segment and a J gene segment was required. Rearrangements were classified as productive when the CDR3 lacked stop codons and remained in frame with V and J, and all other rearrangements were classified as non-productive. CDR3 was defined according to IMGT convention as the region running from the second conserved V-encoded cysteine to the conserved J-encoded phenylalanine. Sequences without an unambiguous match to a single V gene segment were excluded from the earlier analysis of about 640 of the donors. In an earlier analysis of a few hundred of the donors, a V segment was called functional when productive rearrangements were above 56.7%, and segregating when the standard deviation between donors exceeded 5%. A statistical classification framework was developed to diagnose cytomegalovirus status using the catalog of TCR beta chain sequences. A later analysis assigned V and J genes by comparing TCR nucleotide sequences with IMGT/GENE-DB human TR gene sequences. The TCRdist pipeline was used in a later analysis to assign CDR3 sequences and most-parsimonious VDJ recombination scenarios. In a later analysis, each TCR beta chain was defined by its CDR3 amino acid sequence together with its V-gene family, and reads lacking a unique V-gene family were excluded. To address suspected cross-contamination and a sequencing artifact, a later analysis removed 592 highly shared, low-generation-probability nucleotide sequences. A later analysis calculated a clonal expansion index for each public chain from normalized within-repertoire ranks of inferred template counts. In a later analysis, generation probabilities were computed with a VDJ recombination model fitted to out-of-frame rearrangements, and the resulting probabilities were checked against IGoR. Hypergeometric tests were used in a later analysis to score TCR-TCR, TCR-HLA and TCR-CMV co-occurrence, with a repertoire-size bias correction applied to the TCR pairs. To estimate false discovery rates, a later analysis permuted the HLA or CMV assignments 20 times. In a later analysis, co-occurring TCRs were grouped with DBSCAN, and TCRdist sequence similarity was added when clustering was performed within HLA-allele-positive subsets. Repertoires with fewer than 30,000 or more than 120,000 public chains were left out of co-occurrence clustering, as were several repertoires with anomalous nucleotide sharing. What TCRdb holds here is the immuneACCESS table cut down to in-frame rearrangements. Part of the clones is not present; checked against another copy, under half of the missing clones reflect an unresolved V gene, and the others are unexplained. The V and J calls and the clone size are those of that table, but D and trimming were determined from the DNA. The sample data list approximately 150,000 clones, and 82% of these were observed just once. The top ten constitute roughly 3.2% of the sample.

The cohort comprised some 700 healthy bone marrow donors. At the time of sampling, every cohort member was nominally healthy, though immune exposures that went unrecorded were likely present. The donor tested CMV seropositive and was one of the 289 seropositive cohort members. A peripheral blood sample was collected from each donor, and TCR beta sequencing was performed on peripheral blood mononuclear cells. The Qiagen DNeasy Blood Extraction Kit was used to extract genomic DNA from the blood cell samples. Regarding this clone: Its antigen has not been determined. No base qualities exist here, and no much larger clone lies one base off it.

Between the V and J ends, shortened by 4 bases and 8 bases respectively, the junction contains 14 bases. The germline V gene (reference sequence) supplies CDR1 LNHDA and CDR2 SQIVND. The CDR3 covers 14 residues, taking in both the cysteine and the phenylalanine. Just CDR3 DNA is preserved here, 42 bases in frame from base 1. The chain is assembled from TRBV19 and TRBJ1-4, with the D gene call left open. Sequenced sample: PBMCs. The source is a man between 18 and 35 years old in good health and CMV-seropositive. The nucleotide sequence reads as follows: TGTGCCAGTAGTAAAGCCCGGGATTCGGAAAAACTGTTTTTT. This yields the protein CASSKARDSEKLFF.